This T cell receptor (beta chain) was recovered during a study of shared clonotypes between healthy human individuals. Study as a whole: Plates per donor: three CD4 naive, three CD4 memory, two CD8 naive, one CD8 memory.

V was pared by 5 bases and J by 9 bases, with 6 bases of the junction left unmatched. The V gene's germline CDR1 is SQVTM and CDR2 ANQGSEA. CDR3 length equals 14 residues. An even split of each subset's genomic DNA across several immunoSEQ plates was performed. Measured with immunoSEQ multiplex PCR; TCRdb has only the in-frame clones, and not every one. The repertoire holds 1,400,000 or so clones, with approximately 98.5% as singletons. Donors, healthy HIV-negative adults, lacked recent acute infections or vaccinations. Sequences were obtained from naive CD4+ T cells sorted from blood. This sample's subset: CD45RA+ positively selected. The TCR originated in a man aged 30-40 years in good health. The chain is built from TRBV29-1 and TRBJ2-1; 14 nucleotides align to TRBD2. The CDR3 nucleotides read TGCAGCGTTAAGGGACTAGCGGGAGCGGTTGAGCAGTTCTTC. Protein sequence: CSVKGLAGAVEQFF.